Below are 9 T cell receptor beta chains sequenced from a single sample in a study of cytomegalovirus exposure and HLA in healthy donors. The PCR ran on 60 Vbeta and 13 Jbeta primers. Some clones are missing from TCRdb's copy, which holds only in-frame ones; the method was immunoSEQ multiplex PCR. The table shows around 110,000 clones, with about 64% occurring only once. The sequenced material came from PBMCs. The receptors stem from a female donor in good health and CMV-seronegative.

The chain has TRBV5-1 and TRBJ2-1, with 15 positions matching TRBD2. V was pared by 3 bases and J by 0 bases, with 7 bases of the junction left unmatched. This CDR3 has 19 residues. Germline-derived CDR1 and CDR2 are SGHRS and YFSETQ. CDR3 DNA: TGCGCCAGCAGCTCCCTCGGGACTAGCGGGAGGAGCTCCTACAATGAGCAGTTCTTC. Protein: CASSSLGTSGRSSYNEQFF.

This clone was picked up a small number of times. This chain uses TRBV5-1 with TRBJ2-3; 11 bases align to TRBD2. This CDR3 is 18 amino acids long. V trimming: 2 bases; J trimming: 2 bases; junction bases outside the gene matches: 10. CDR1 SGHRS and CDR2 YFSETQ come from the germline V gene. CDR3 region: CASSFRLAGRGFTDTQYF. In nucleotides, the CDR3 is TGCGCCAGCAGCTTTCGACTAGCGGGACGGGGCTTCACAGATACGCAGTATTTT. The full variable domain, its missing parts supplied by reference TRBV5-1 and TRBJ2-3, is KAGVTQTPRYLIKTRGQQVTLSCSPISGHRSVSWYQQTPGQGLQFLFEYFSETQRNKGNFPGRFSGRQFSNSRSEMNVSTLELGDSALYLCASSFRLAGRGFTDTQYFGPGTRLTVL.

This clone has only a few counts. The rearrangement uses TRBV10-1 and TRBJ2-1; 7 bases are shared with TRBD1. Germline CDR1 is WNHNN and CDR2 is SYGVQD (reference sequence). V dropped 0 bases and J dropped 2; count of bases not matched to a gene: 4. CDR3 size: 16 residues. The chain's CDR3 is CASSESPGGAYNEQFF. The DNA for the CDR3 is TGCGCCAGCAGTGAGTCGCCAGGGGGAGCCTACAATGAGCAGTTCTTC.

The chain combines TRBV28 with TRBJ2-1; 7 positions match TRBD2. The CDR3 extends over 16 amino acids. Germline CDR1 and CDR2: MDHEN and SYDVKM. The V segment lost 8 bases and the J segment 0 bases; nucleotides outside the gene matches: 10. CDR3 sequence (DNA): TGTGCCAGCCACCAGAGCGGGGTAAGCTCCTACAATGAGCAGTTCTTC. Its translation: CASHQSGVSSYNEQFF.

The chain combines TRBV18 with TRBJ2-7; D perhaps matches TRBD2 (6 bases). CDR3 length: 16 amino acids. V was trimmed by 2 bases and J by 6 bases, leaving 20 bases between them. CDR1 is KGHSH and CDR2 is LQKENI in the germline V gene. The CDR3, as DNA: TGTGCCAGCTCACCAAGCCCTCCGGGGGTTAGTGGCGAGCAGTACTTC. This gives the protein CASSPSPPGVSGEQYF.

V gene TRBV7-2 combines with J gene TRBJ1-4; no reliable D call. Trimming took off 5 bases at V and 0 bases at J, with 16 bases between the two ends. Germline CDR1 reads SGHTA; CDR2 reads FQGNSA. The CDR3 extends over 17 amino acids. CDR3 DNA: TGTGCCAGCAGCCAGGTGGGCGGGAGTGCAACTAATGAAAAACTGTTTTTT. It codes for CASSQVGGSATNEKLFF.

This clone was counted a single time. The chain has TRBV30 and TRBJ2-3; 12 bases map to TRBD1. The germline V gene encodes CDR1 GTSNPN and CDR2 SVGIG (reference sequence). The length of the CDR3 is 15 residues. The V segment lost 5 bases and the J segment 5 bases; nucleotides outside the gene matches: 8. In DNA form, the CDR3 reads TGTGCCTGGTCTGGGACAGGGGGCAGGAAAGATACGCAGTATTTT. Translation: CAWSGTGGRKDTQYF. Full variable domain (missing parts from reference TRBV30 and TRBJ2-3): SQTIHQWPATLVQPVGSPLSLECTVEGTSNPNLYWYRQAAGRGLQLLFYSVGIGQISSEVPQNLSASRPQDRQFILSSKKLLLSDSGFYLCAWSGTGGRKDTQYFGPGTRLTVL.

Concerning this clone: A read error may produce the germline difference seen at one junction end. V is TRBV28 and J is TRBJ1-4; 7 bases line up with TRBD1. The CDR3 covers 11 residues. CDR1 and CDR2 from the germline V gene are MDHEN and SYDVKM. The CDR3, as DNA: TGTGCCAGCAGTGTAGGGGGCCGGGCAAATTTT. It codes for CASSVGGRANF.

The chain is built from TRBV19 and TRBJ1-4; TRBD1 matches at 8 bases. Germline V lookup: CDR1 LNHDA, CDR2 SQIVND (reference sequence). This CDR3 comprises 13 residues. V lost 8 bases to trimming and J lost 5 bases; unmatched junction nucleotides: 4. The CDR3 loop is CASLGQGNEKLFF. CDR3 nucleotide sequence: TGTGCCAGTCTCGGACAGGGCAATGAAAAACTGTTTTTT.